This T cell receptor beta chain was captured in a study of post-analysis software for immune sequencing data. Unique molecular identifiers were carried by the TCR beta cDNA libraries. Each CDR3 protein gets one entry after TCRdb re-called the PCR reads with MiXCR. The sample lists about 760,000 distinct CDR3 sequences; less than 35% were seen once. This clonotype was observed a few times. The antigen remains undetermined. Study results and caveats: Strong co-clustering by F measure linked samples that shared a preparation batch. Among several TRBV segments more frequent in patients than controls were TRBV5-6, TRBV5-1 and TRBV20-1.

V lost 2 bases, J lost 4 bases, and 17 bases lay in between. The CDR3 spans 16 residues. Germline V gene sequence: CDR1 SGHRS, CDR2 YFSETQ. The TCR was taken from a girl aged 5-17 years with multiple sclerosis. V and J are TRBV5-1 and TRBJ2-3; possibly TRBD2 for D (5 bases). The material sequenced was blood. CDR3 region: CASSFVFAEASDTQYF. For the CDR3, the DNA is TGCGCCAGCAGCTTTGTTTTTGCGGAGGCATCAGATACGCAGTATTTT.